One and the same sample provided the 28 T cell receptor beta chains below, sequenced in a study of molecular identifiers for immune sequencing clone quantification (dated by TCRdb to the late 2010s). Receptor libraries were prepared by PCR. Sequencing instrument: Illumina HiSeq 4000. TCRdb's own reprocessing of the public reads used fastp at Q25 and MiXCR and kept productive beta chains. Each record represents a unique CDR3 protein, reported with the most common genes and DNA among its rows. This sample comprises around 480,000 distinct CDR3 sequences, 20% to 25% of them detected only once. The top ten constitute roughly 0.81% of the sample. The specimen sequenced was naive CD8+ T cells from blood, with Jurkat cell RNA spiked in. The cell subset or site label, as the study defines it: FACS-sorted CD8+CD4-CCR7+CD45RA+ naive T cells. The receptors derive from a human donor in good health. Some libraries in this study had Jurkat cell RNA spiked in.

V gene TRBV30 combines with J gene TRBJ2-7; D remains ambiguous. V lost 0 bases to trimming and J lost 4 bases, with 13 bases between them. The germline V gene has CDR1 GTSNPN and CDR2 SVGIG (reference sequence). The CDR3 consists of 14 residues. CDR3 coding DNA: TGTGCCTGGAGTGTAGGCACGGCCAGGTACGAGCAGTACTTC. It yields the protein CAWSVGTARYEQYF. The whole variable domain, remainder taken from reference TRBV30 and TRBJ2-7, is SQTIHQWPATLVQPVGSPLSLECTVEGTSNPNLYWYRQAAGRGLQLLFYSVGIGQISSEVPQNLSASRPQDRQFILSSKKLLLSDSGFYLCAWSVGTARYEQYFGPGTRLTVT.

The sample holds many counts of this clonotype. The chain couples TRBV7-6 to TRBJ2-1, with D uncertain. The V and J ends lost 2 bases and 7 bases respectively, with 21 bases between them. Germline V gives CDR1 SGHVS, CDR2 FNYEAQ. The CDR3 is made up of 17 amino acids. DNA of the CDR3: TGTGCCAGCAGCTTAACCCCTCATTACTCGGAAGCGAATGAGCAGTTCTTC. It translates to CASSLTPHYSEANEQFF.

The V and J genes are TRBV28 and TRBJ1-5; no clear D. Germline CDR1 and CDR2: MDHEN and SYDVKM. There are 16 residues in the CDR3. V lost 4 bases and J 1 base, leaving 14 bases between the germline ends. The CDR3: CASSSVLGRSNQPQHF. CDR3 DNA: TGTGCCAGCAGTTCCGTGTTGGGGAGAAGCAATCAGCCCCAGCATTTT.

The chain employs TRBV30 and TRBJ2-5, with 7 bases that match TRBD2. The trim removed 8 bases at V and 3 bases at J, leaving 9 bases unmatched. The CDR3 spans 13 residues. Germline CDR1 GTSNPN, CDR2 SVGIG (reference sequence). The CDR3 DNA sequence: TGTGCCGGCCGGTGGGCGGGAGAAGAGACCCAGTACTTC. Its translation: CAGRWAGEETQYF.

The gene calls are TRBV20-1 and TRBJ1-1; 11 bases map to TRBD1. The CDR3 runs 15 residues. Germline CDR1 is DFQATT and CDR2 is SNEGSKA (reference sequence). The junction had 8 bases not matched to a gene; V was cut back by 5 bases and J by 3 bases. In DNA, the CDR3 is TGCAGTGCTGGTGGGACAGGGGGTACGGACACTGAAGCTTTCTTT. Translated, it gives CSAGGTGGTDTEAFF.

This sequence joins TRBV28 and TRBJ2-7; maybe TRBD1 (5 bases). Germline V gene sequence: CDR1 MDHEN, CDR2 SYDVKM. Trimming pared 3 bases from V and 2 bases from J, leaving 11 bases between. This CDR3 is 14 amino acids long. The CDR3 protein is CASSLRQLTYEQYF. In DNA, the CDR3 is TGTGCCAGCAGTTTGAGACAGCTGACCTACGAGCAGTACTTC.

The chain uses TRBV19 and TRBJ1-1; D is possibly TRBD1 (5 bases). Germline CDR1 LNHDA, CDR2 SQIVND (reference sequence). The CDR3 length is 12 residues. Trimming stripped 3 bases from V and 8 bases from J, with 10 bases between. The CDR3 nucleotides read TGTGCCAGTAGTATCGGGACCCTAGAAGCTTTCTTT. This gives the protein CASSIGTLEAFF.

This clonotype was seen many times. The rearrangement uses TRBV5-1 and TRBJ2-7, with 7 bases aligning to TRBD1. The CDR3 extends over 15 amino acids. V dropped 4 bases and J dropped 6; count of bases not matched to a gene: 13. Germline V gene lookup returns CDR1 SGHRS and CDR2 YFSETQ. DNA for the CDR3: TGCGCCAGCAGCCCTTACGAGGGGGCCTTGGTCGAGCAGTACTTC. Translated: CASSPYEGALVEQYF.

A note on this clonotype: Given a much more abundant clone one base away, this may be a read error. The V gene is TRBV7-9, the J gene TRBJ2-2; the D call may be TRBD1 or TRBD2 (5 bases each). The V end lost 8 bases, the J end lost 5 bases, and 18 bases lay between the germline ends. CDR3 length equals 15 residues. CDR1 and CDR2 (germline): SEHNR, FQNEAQ (reference sequence). The CDR3 sequence is CASCLHGAGTGELFF. The CDR3 DNA reads as TGTGCCAGCTGCCTCCACGGGGCAGGGACCGGGGAGCTGTTTTTT.

This clonotype was detected many times. This CDR3 reads CASSDTETAPSPYEQYF. Written as DNA, the CDR3 is TGTGCCAGCAGCGACACCGAGACCGCCCCGTCTCCCTACGAGCAGTACTTC. The rearrangement joins TRBV7-9 to TRBJ2-7; no firm D call. Trimming removed 5 bases at V and 2 bases at J, with 22 bases between. Per the germline V gene, CDR1 is SEHNR and CDR2 is FQNEAQ (reference sequence). CDR3 length: 17 amino acids.

The chain links TRBV10-3 to TRBJ1-2; 7 nucleotides line up with TRBD1. CDR1 and CDR2 (germline): ENHRY, SYGVKD. J was trimmed by 5 bases and V by 2 bases; bases with no gene match: 2. The CDR3 has 13 amino acids. The CDR3 bases are TGTGCCATCAGTGAGGCCAGGGGGTATGGCTACACCTTC. It is translated as CAISEARGYGYTF.

This clonotype showed up many times. The rearrangement uses TRBV28 and TRBJ2-3, with D tentatively TRBD1 (6 bases). V lost 6 bases and J 3 bases, leaving 7 bases between the germline ends. Germline CDR1 MDHEN, CDR2 SYDVKM. This CDR3 has 12 residues. The CDR3 coding sequence is TGTGCCAGCAGCACAGGGACAGATACGCAGTATTTT. This codes for CASSTGTDTQYF.

This clonotype was recorded at least ten times. The rearrangement joins TRBV3-1 to TRBJ2-2, with a possible D match to TRBD1 (6 bases). The germline V gene encodes CDR1 LGHDT and CDR2 YNNKEL (reference sequence). Trimming shortened V by 0 bases and J by 4 bases, and 6 bases separated the two germline ends. The CDR3 sequence is 14 residues long. CDR3 sequence reads: CASSQEGGTGELFF. As DNA, the CDR3 is TGTGCCAGCAGCCAAGAAGGGGGCACCGGGGAGCTGTTTTTT. The full variable domain, completed using reference TRBV3-1 and TRBJ2-2, is DTAVSQTPKYLVTQMGNDKSIKCEQNLGHDTMYWYKQDSKKFLKIMFSYNNKELIINETVPNRFSPKSPDKAHLNLHINSLELGDSAVYFCASSQEGGTGELFFGEGSRLTVL.

This clonotype was counted many times. The rearrangement uses TRBV28 and TRBJ1-4; TRBD1 might be the D (5 bases). Trimming removed 9 bases from V and 9 bases from J, with 17 bases in between. The CDR3 runs 13 residues. Germline values: CDR1 MDHEN, CDR2 SYDVKM. The CDR3 DNA is TGTGCCAGTTCCCCGGGACTTGTCCAAAAACTGTTTTTT. Translation: CASSPGLVQKLFF.

This clonotype was counted only a few times. This chain uses TRBV14 with TRBJ2-1, with 7 bases aligning to TRBD1. The germline CDR1 and CDR2 sequences are SGHDN and FVKESK. The ends lost 3 bases at V and 1 base at J; junction bases unmatched: 3. The CDR3 is made up of 15 amino acids. CDR3 loop: CASSHLQGSYNEQFF. Here the CDR3 DNA reads TGTGCCAGCAGCCATCTACAGGGGTCCTACAATGAGCAGTTCTTC.

A word on this clonotype: This may come from a read error, since a much larger clone is one base off. The chain is built from TRBV4-3 and TRBJ2-3; 11 nucleotides match TRBD2. With 2 bases clipped from V and 3 bases from J, the junction kept 7 bases outside the gene matches. The CDR3 extends over 17 amino acids. Per the germline V gene, CDR1 is LGHNA and CDR2 is YSLEER. The CDR3: CASSQRLAGRLTDTQYF. The CDR3 region has the DNA TGCGCCAGCAGCCAAAGACTAGCGGGAAGGCTAACAGATACGCAGTATTTT.

Ten or more counts support this clonotype. The J gene is TRBJ2-2, the V gene TRBV29-1, with 7 bases aligning to TRBD1. Germline CDR1 reads SQVTM; CDR2 reads ANQGSEA. This CDR3 comprises 14 residues. After removal of 3 bases from V and 4 bases from J, the junction contained 5 bases not matched to a gene. DNA for the CDR3: TGCAGCGTTGATAGGGGGCAGGGCACCGGGGAGCTGTTTTTT. Translation gives CSVDRGQGTGELFF.

This clonotype has only a few counts. The CDR3 DNA sequence: TGTGCCAGCAGCAGACAGGGGGGGATGAACACTGAAGCTTTCTTT. This translates into CASSRQGGMNTEAFF. The chain links TRBV9 to TRBJ1-1, with 9 bases matching TRBD1. The germline V gene has CDR1 SGDLS and CDR2 YYNGEE. Trimming cost V 4 bases and J 0 bases; bases outside gene matches: 4. This CDR3 spans 15 amino acids.

This clonotype showed up many times. This chain links TRBV25-1 with TRBJ2-5, with D hard to call. The CDR3 contains 14 residues. Trimming took 0 bases from V and 4 from J, leaving 9 bases between them. Germline CDR1 reads MGHDK; CDR2 reads SYGVNS. The CDR3 sequence is CASSEYMGRETQYF. In DNA, the CDR3 is TGTGCCAGCAGTGAATATATGGGTAGAGAGACCCAGTACTTC.

The V and J genes are TRBV6-2 or TRBV6-3 and TRBJ2-5; 7 bases fit TRBD2. With 2 bases clipped from V and 2 bases from J, the junction kept 2 bases outside the gene matches. The CDR3 has 14 residues. Germline V gene data show CDR1 as MNHEY and CDR2 as SVGEGT. This CDR3 is CASSYGGSQETQYF. The CDR3 DNA is TGTGCCAGCAGTTACGGCGGGAGTCAAGAGACCCAGTACTTC.

In this sample, this clonotype turned up many times. The rearrangement uses TRBV6-2 or TRBV6-3 and TRBJ1-5; D gene ambiguous. Trimming removed 2 bases from V and 0 bases from J, with 5 bases in between. Germline lookup yields CDR1 MNHEY and CDR2 SVGEGT. The CDR3 consists of 14 residues. The CDR3 region is CASSYLHSNQPQHF. CDR3 sequence (DNA): TGTGCCAGCAGTTACCTTCATAGCAATCAGCCCCAGCATTTT.

This clonotype appeared a few times. The V gene is TRBV25-1, the J gene TRBJ2-1, with D perhaps matching TRBD1 (7 bases). The CDR3 sequence is 16 residues long. Per germline, CDR1 MGHDK and CDR2 SYGVNS. Trimming pared 7 bases from V and 2 bases from J, leaving 18 bases between. The CDR3 DNA follows: TGTGCCAGCACCGATTCTGGCAGGGGGGCCTACAATGAGCAGTTCTTC. Translation: CASTDSGRGAYNEQFF. Drawing the rest from reference TRBV25-1 and TRBJ2-1, the complete variable domain is EADIYQTPRYLVIGTGKKITLECSQTMGHDKMYWYQQDPGMELHLIHYSYGVNSTEKGDLSSESTVSRIRTEHFPLTLESARPSHTSQYLCASTDSGRGAYNEQFFGPGTRLTVL.

This clonotype was detected ten times or more. This chain uses TRBV19 with TRBJ2-7; D perhaps matches TRBD1 (5 bases). The CDR3 is 15 residues long. Trimming pared 6 bases from V and 3 bases from J, leaving 18 bases between. From germline, CDR1 is LNHDA and CDR2 SQIVND (reference sequence). The DNA of the CDR3 is TGTGCCAGTAGCCCAGGGTCCCGGGCGGTCTACGAGCAGTACTTC. Its translation: CASSPGSRAVYEQYF.

This clonotype was detected only a few times. V gene TRBV7-2 combines with J gene TRBJ2-3; D is uncertain. The germline V and J ends were trimmed by 0 bases and 2 bases, with 24 bases remaining between them. CDR3 size: 20 residues. CDR1 SGHTA and CDR2 FQGNSA come from the germline V gene. CDR3 residues: CASSLALGRRTLEDTDTQYF. CDR3 in DNA: TGTGCCAGCAGCTTAGCGCTGGGAAGGAGAACACTCGAGGACACAGATACGCAGTATTTT.

This clonotype showed up just a few times. The V gene is TRBV19, the J gene TRBJ2-7; tentative D call: TRBD2 (5 bases). Germline values: CDR1 LNHDA, CDR2 SQIVND (reference sequence). The germline V and J ends were trimmed by 4 bases and 6 bases, with 19 bases remaining between them. The CDR3 spans 15 residues. CDR3 nucleotide sequence: TGTGCCAGTAGTAAGACCCCGGGCGGGTTCGGCGAGCAGTACTTC. Amino acids: CASSKTPGGFGEQYF.

The table lists this clonotype with many counts. V usage is TRBV6-5 and J usage is TRBJ1-5; no clear D gene. From germline, CDR1 is MNHEY and CDR2 SVGAGI. The CDR3 runs 15 residues. Between the trimmed V and J ends, which lost 6 bases and 0 bases, there was a span of 12 bases. The CDR3 coding sequence is TGTGCCAGCAGGCCTCAACCAAATAGCAATCAGCCCCAGCATTTT. Its translation: CASRPQPNSNQPQHF.

The chain carries TRBV9 and TRBJ1-1; D call uncertain. Deletions cut 7 bases from V and 4 bases from J, with 14 bases between. CDR3 length: 13 amino acids. CDR1 is SGDLS and CDR2 is YYNGEE in the germline V gene. The CDR3 here is CASGPEFGTEAFF. For the CDR3, the DNA is TGTGCCAGCGGCCCAGAATTCGGCACTGAAGCTTTCTTT.

At least ten counts were recorded for this clonotype. The chain uses TRBV20-1 and TRBJ2-7; either TRBD1 or TRBD2 may supply D (6 bases each). V lost 8 bases and J 5 bases, leaving 28 bases between the germline ends. Per germline, CDR1 DFQATT and CDR2 SNEGSKA (reference sequence). The CDR3 covers 16 residues. CDR3 in DNA: TGCAGTCCGCAACCTATCCGAGGGGGGTCTAAGGACGAGCAGTACTTC. Its translation is CSPQPIRGGSKDEQYF.